This is a list of T cell receptor beta chains from one sample in a study of tumor and adjacent non-tumor tissue in lung cancer. MiXCR, run by TCRdb on the multiplex PCR reads, gives a single entry per CDR3 protein. This table has approximately 75,000 distinct CDR3 sequences, roughly 80% appearing once. Sample: lung tumor tissue. These receptors all come from a woman aged 45-60 years with non-small cell lung cancer. The conserved cysteine and the conserved F or W are not part of the CDR3 here.

j_gene | v_gene | CDR3aa
TRBJ2-5 | TRBV6-1 | DSSEAMGRQETQN
TRBJ2-1 | TRBV12-3/TRBV12-4 | ASGATKDYNEQF
TRBJ2-1 | TRBV12-3/TRBV12-4 | ASSLEGGEF
TRBJ1-4 | TRBV4-2 | ASSQNTGAGGEKLL
TRBJ2-4 | TRBV13 | ASSLDRTIQY
TRBJ2-7 | TRBV6-5 | ASSPPQGPQFRQY
TRBJ2-6 | TRBV6-6 | SSRQGGSFSGAIVLT
TRBJ1-2 | TRBV18 | ASSLQDYGYT
TRBJ1-5 | TRBV28 | ASSPGRGFNEPQH
TRBJ1-5 | TRBV11-2 | ASNLGRDSGQPQH
TRBJ2-1 | TRBV30 | VLGLALNNEQF
TRBJ2-6 | TRBV12-3/TRBV12-4 | VGSRGPGANVLT
TRBJ2-6 | TRBV10-2 | AGSDIAAEANVLT
TRBJ2-7 | TRBV28 | TSSPPRGPLH
TRBJ1-2 | TRBV5-1 | ASSLDGVGYGHI
TRBJ2-7 | TRBV4-1 | ASSQGLLSRGSSYEQY
TRBJ2-7 | TRBV29-1 | NIGEGGDEQY
TRBJ2-2 | TRBV28 | ASSWSGGHIGAGELF
TRBJ2-7 | TRBV30 | ALSTGEPYEQY
TRBJ2-1 | TRBV12-3/TRBV12-4 | ASSLSDGSNNEQF
TRBJ2-2 | TRBV30 | ACSRLAGVVAGELF
TRBJ2-1 | TRBV11-1 | ACSSGLAGELQF
TRBJ2-2 | TRBV10-2 | ASSEEMGPLNTGELF
TRBJ2-3 | TRBV6-1 | ASSGLAGEPDTQY
TRBJ2-6 | TRBV4-2 | TSSQEQGSGGSVLT
TRBJ2-2 | TRBV29-1 | SVEGPTRTGELF
TRBJ1-1 | TRBV6-1 | ANSGQGAGNTEAF
TRBJ2-3 | TRBV14 | ANSSGGGTDTQY
TRBJ2-1 | TRBV6-2/TRBV6-3 | ASSYTGNANEQF
TRBJ2-3 | TRBV4-2 | ASCQAGADTQY
TRBJ1-2 | TRBV6-5 | ASSLGGSNSNT
TRBJ2-7 | TRBV29-1 | SVTRSGEQY
TRBJ2-7 | TRBV4-1 | ASSSRLAYEHY
TRBJ2-1 | TRBV6-6 | ASSTQGGYEQF
TRBJ2-3 | TRBV11-2 | ASSPIGTRGSSLRCDTQY
TRBJ1-2 | TRBV29-1 | SVNSGTRDYGYT
TRBJ2-3 | TRBV12-3/TRBV12-4 | ANSFGDRAIDTQY
TRBJ1-2 | TRBV10-2 | ASSGRQGSYGYN
TRBJ1-2 | TRBV20-1 | SVSSLGMSNGYT
TRBJ2-3 | TRBV6-1 | AVSGGTGELDTQY
TRBJ2-7 | TRBV12-3/TRBV12-4 | ARSHSLGPAGGGYEQY
TRBJ1-4 | TRBV12-3/TRBV12-4 | ASSTQQGFEKLN
TRBJ2-7 | TRBV28 | ASSWTSVGEQY
TRBJ2-1 | TRBV5-4 | ASSTTDNEQF
TRBJ1-2 | TRBV29-1 | SVRPHHYGYI
TRBJ2-3 | TRBV29-1 | CVVSGGGGTQY
TRBJ2-6 | TRBV6-1 | ASSEMERGIGANVLT
TRBJ2-1 | TRBV10-3 | AISEFVTPGLASSYNEQF
TRBJ2-5 | TRBV4-2 | ARSHDRYGREETQY
TRBJ1-5 | TRBV5-6 | ASSLGQGDQPHH
TRBJ2-7 | TRBV4-1 | AGSQVSPATDSSYVQY
TRBJ2-3 | TRBV11-2 | ASSLDWTDTQY
TRBJ2-5 | TRBV7-8 | ASTLDRTGGTEETQY
TRBJ2-2 | TRBV12-3/TRBV12-4 | ANSLNTGEPF